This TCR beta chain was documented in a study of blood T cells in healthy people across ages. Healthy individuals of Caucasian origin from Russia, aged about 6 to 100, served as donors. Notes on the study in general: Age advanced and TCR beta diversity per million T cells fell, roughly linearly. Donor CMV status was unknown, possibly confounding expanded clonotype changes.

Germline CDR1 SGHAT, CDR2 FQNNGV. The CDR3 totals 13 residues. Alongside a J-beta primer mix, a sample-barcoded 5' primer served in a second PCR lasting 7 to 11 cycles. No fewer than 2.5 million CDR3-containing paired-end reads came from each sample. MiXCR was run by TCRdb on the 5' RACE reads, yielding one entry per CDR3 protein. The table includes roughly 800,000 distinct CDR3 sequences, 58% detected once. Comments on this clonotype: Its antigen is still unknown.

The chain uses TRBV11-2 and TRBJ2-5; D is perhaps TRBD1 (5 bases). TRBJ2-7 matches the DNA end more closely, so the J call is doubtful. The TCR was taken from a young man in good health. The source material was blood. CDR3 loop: CASSSDRINEQYF. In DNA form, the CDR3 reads TGTGCCAGCAGCAGCGACAGAATAAACGAGCAGTACTTC.